Listed below are T cell receptor beta chains from one sample, sequenced in a study of T cells in Graves' hyperthyroidism and ophthalmopathy. MiXCR, run by TCRdb on the multiplex PCR reads, gives a single entry per CDR3 protein. Among some 490,000 distinct CDR3 sequences listed, roughly a sixth were seen once. The sequenced material came from blood. The source of these receptors is a woman in her twenties or thirties with Graves' ophthalmopathy. CDR3s include the opening cysteine and the closing phenylalanine or tryptophan. The order of the fields is V gene, D gene, J gene, clone size, CDR3 protein, CDR3 DNA. A D gene is named only where the DNA matches it firmly. Part of the rows lack a size; the others show once, few, many or a class for expanded clones.

TRBV5-1	NA	TRBJ2-2	many	CAFRDKVGAGELFF	TGCGCCTTCAGAGATAAGGTCGGCGCCGGGGAGCTGTTTTTT
TRBV20-1	TRBD2	TRBJ2-2	many	CSARGRVAGELFF	TGCAGTGCTAGGGGGAGGGTGGCAGGGGAGCTGTTTTTT
TRBV7-7	NA	TRBJ1-4	NA	CASSLGLGSVEKLFF	TGTGCCAGCAGCTTAGGTTTGGGGTCTGTTGAAAAACTGTTTTTT
TRBV6-1	TRBD1	TRBJ2-7	few	CASRPIGQGAYEQYF	TGTGCCAGCAGGCCCATCGGACAGGGAGCCTACGAGCAGTACTTC
TRBV12-3/TRBV12-4	TRBD2	TRBJ2-1	many	CASTNQAGARGEQFF	TGTGCCAGCACTAACCAAGCGGGAGCAAGGGGTGAGCAGTTCTTC
TRBV6-5	TRBD1	TRBJ2-1	NA	CASSYSGTGSYNEQFF	TGTGCCAGCAGTTACTCCGGGACAGGGTCTTACAATGAGCAGTTCTTC
TRBV10-3	TRBD1	TRBJ2-7	NA	CAIKSGQGNLYEQYF	TGTGCCATCAAATCCGGACAGGGGAACTTATACGAGCAGTACTTC
TRBV27	NA	TRBJ2-4	NA	CASRGSHKVNIQYF	TGTGCCAGCCGGGGATCCCACAAGGTAAACATTCAGTACTTC
TRBV6-9	NA	TRBJ2-7	NA	CASSYGSRFPSYEQYF	TGTGCCAGCAGTTACGGTTCACGATTCCCCTCCTACGAGCAGTACTTC
TRBV4-3	NA	TRBJ1-2	NA	CASSQDWSYNKNYGYTF	TGCGCCAGCAGCCAAGATTGGTCATACAATAAAAACTATGGCTACACCTTC
TRBV28	NA	TRBJ1-4	NA	CASRNWQEINEKLFF	TGTGCCAGCAGAAACTGGCAGGAGATTAATGAAAAACTGTTTTTT
TRBV7-2	TRBD1	TRBJ1-4	few	CASSFDQGDEKLFF	TGTGCCAGCAGCTTTGACCAGGGGGATGAAAAACTGTTTTTT
TRBV18	NA	TRBJ2-3	few	CASSDPGARTDTQYF	TGTGCCAGCTCAGACCCAGGGGCTCGCACAGATACGCAGTATTTT
TRBV12-3/TRBV12-4	NA	TRBJ1-1	NA	CASTVTGNTEAFF	TGTGCCAGCACGGTGACAGGGAACACTGAAGCTTTCTTT
TRBV30	NA	TRBJ2-3	many	CALLLQSSDTQYF	TGTGCCTTACTACTACAGAGCTCAGATACGCAGTATTTT
TRBV29-1	TRBD2	TRBJ2-1	few	CSVEPPSGPYNEQFF	TGCAGCGTTGAACCCCCTAGCGGGCCTTACAATGAGCAGTTCTTC
TRBV9	NA	TRBJ2-3	few	CASSVGFTDTQYF	TGTGCCAGCAGCGTAGGATTCACAGATACGCAGTATTTT
TRBV5-1	TRBD2	TRBJ2-3	few	CASNPGGTTDTQYF	TGCGCCAGCAACCCGGGGGGTACAACAGATACGCAGTATTTT
TRBV7-2	NA	TRBJ2-7	few	CASSAQKDEQYF	TGTGCCAGCAGCGCCCAAAAGGACGAGCAGTACTTC
TRBV14	NA	TRBJ1-2	many	CASSPAGTYGYTF	TGTGCCAGCAGCCCGGCTGGTACTTATGGCTACACCTTC
TRBV18	NA	TRBJ2-5	many	CASSAGHQETQYF	TGTGCCAGCTCCGCGGGGCACCAAGAGACCCAGTACTTC
TRBV12-3/TRBV12-4	TRBD1	TRBJ2-7	many	CASTITGDYEQYF	TGTGCCAGCACGATTACAGGGGACTACGAGCAGTACTTC
TRBV13	TRBD2	TRBJ2-3	many	CASSLIGRAAKAGADTQYF	TGTGCCAGCAGCTTGATTGGAAGGGCGGCTAAAGCGGGAGCAGATACGCAGTATTTT
TRBV6-1	NA	TRBJ2-2	many	CATLGRGTGELFF	TGTGCCACATTAGGAAGGGGCACCGGGGAGCTGTTTTTT
TRBV7-8	TRBD1	TRBJ2-2	many	CAEGAKNTGELFF	TGTGCCGAGGGGGCTAAGAACACCGGGGAGCTGTTTTTT
TRBV6-2/TRBV6-3	NA	TRBJ1-1	many	CASSYPTNRFDTEAFF	TGTGCCAGCAGTTACCCGACCAACAGATTCGACACTGAAGCTTTCTTT
TRBV27	TRBD1	TRBJ2-1	many	CASTLGTGNLREQFF	TGTGCCAGCACCCTCGGGACAGGGAATTTGCGTGAGCAGTTCTTC
TRBV20-1	NA	TRBJ1-5	many	CSARTGGLNQPQHF	TGCAGTGCTAGAACCGGTGGGTTAAATCAGCCCCAGCATTTT
TRBV5-1	NA	TRBJ2-7	few	CASSGYRAEGMSYEQYF	TGCGCCAGCAGCGGGTACCGGGCCGAGGGTATGTCCTACGAGCAGTACTTC
TRBV14	NA	TRBJ2-5	few	CASSQGGVKETQYF	TGTGCCAGCAGCCAAGGAGGGGTCAAAGAGACCCAGTACTTC
TRBV20-1	NA	TRBJ1-1	few	CSAKVREAFF	TGCAGTGCTAAGGTCAGGGAAGCTTTCTTT
TRBV10-3	TRBD2	TRBJ2-3	few	CAASGGASLDTQYF	TGTGCCGCATCCGGGGGGGCTAGCTTGGATACGCAGTATTTT
TRBV28	TRBD1	TRBJ1-6	many	CASSTQGTNSPLHF	TGTGCCAGCAGCACACAGGGGACTAATTCACCCCTCCACTTT
TRBV6-1	TRBD1	TRBJ1-3	NA	CASTNRRDRGPTISGNTIYF	TGTGCCAGCACCAACCGCCGGGACAGGGGGCCTACTATCTCTGGAAACACCATATATTTT
TRBV2	NA	TRBJ2-3	many	CASSDRVNTQYF	TGTGCCAGCAGTGACAGGGTTAATACGCAGTATTTT
TRBV11-2	TRBD2	TRBJ2-1	many	CASSLVAGPGEQFF	TGTGCCAGCAGCTTAGTAGCGGGTCCGGGCGAGCAGTTCTTC
TRBV10-3	TRBD1	TRBJ2-7	many	CAISDSPDRPSYEQYF	TGTGCCATCAGCGACTCGCCGGACAGGCCCTCCTACGAGCAGTACTTC
TRBV5-4	TRBD1	TRBJ1-5	few	CASSYTGAGNQPQHF	TGTGCCAGCAGCTATACAGGGGCCGGCAATCAGCCCCAGCATTTT
TRBV3-1	NA	TRBJ1-4	NA	CASSQGGNLNEKLFF	TGTGCCAGCAGCCAAGGGGGCAACCTTAATGAAAAACTGTTTTTT
TRBV7-9	NA	TRBJ1-6	few	CASSLGGGYNSPLHF	TGTGCCAGCAGCTTAGGGGGCGGATATAATTCACCCCTCCACTTT
TRBV19	TRBD2	TRBJ2-1	NA	CASTASGINEQFF	TGTGCCAGTACGGCTAGCGGGATTAATGAGCAGTTCTTC